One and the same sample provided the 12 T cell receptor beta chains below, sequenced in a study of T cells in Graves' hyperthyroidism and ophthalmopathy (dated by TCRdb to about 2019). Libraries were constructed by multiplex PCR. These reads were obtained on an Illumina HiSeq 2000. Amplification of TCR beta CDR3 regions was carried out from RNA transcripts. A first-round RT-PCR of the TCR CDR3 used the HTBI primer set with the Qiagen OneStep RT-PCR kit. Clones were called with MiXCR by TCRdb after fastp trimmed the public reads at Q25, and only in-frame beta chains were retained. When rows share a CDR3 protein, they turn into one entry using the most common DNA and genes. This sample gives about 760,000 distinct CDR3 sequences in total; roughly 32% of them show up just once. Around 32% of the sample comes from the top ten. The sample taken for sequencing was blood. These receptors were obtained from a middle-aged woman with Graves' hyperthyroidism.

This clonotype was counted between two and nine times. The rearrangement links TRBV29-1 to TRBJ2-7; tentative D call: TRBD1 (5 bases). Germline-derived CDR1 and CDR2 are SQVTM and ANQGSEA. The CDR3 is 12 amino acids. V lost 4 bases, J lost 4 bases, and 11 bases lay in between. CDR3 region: CSVGVGEYEQYF. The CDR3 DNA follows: TGCAGCGTTGGCGTAGGGGAATACGAGCAGTACTTC.

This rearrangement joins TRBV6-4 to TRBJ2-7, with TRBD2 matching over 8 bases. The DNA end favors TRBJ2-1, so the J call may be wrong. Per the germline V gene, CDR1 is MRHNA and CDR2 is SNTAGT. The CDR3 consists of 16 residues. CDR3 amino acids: CASSDTTSALYNEQFF. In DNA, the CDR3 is TGTGCCAGCAGTGACACGACTAGCGCCCTTTATAATGAGCAGTTCTTC.

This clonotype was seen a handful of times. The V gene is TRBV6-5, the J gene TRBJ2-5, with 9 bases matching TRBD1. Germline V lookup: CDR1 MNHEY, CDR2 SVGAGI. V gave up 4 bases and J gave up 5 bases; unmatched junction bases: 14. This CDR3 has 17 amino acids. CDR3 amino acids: CASSSRLGTGMGETQYF. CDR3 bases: TGTGCCAGCAGTTCCCGGCTGGGGACAGGGATGGGGGAGACCCAGTACTTC.

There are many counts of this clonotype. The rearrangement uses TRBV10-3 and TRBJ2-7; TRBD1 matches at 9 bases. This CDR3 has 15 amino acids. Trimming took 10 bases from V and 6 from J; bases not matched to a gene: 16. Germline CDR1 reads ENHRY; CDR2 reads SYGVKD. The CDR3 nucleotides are TGTGCCAGCAGCCGCAAGCCGGGACAGGGAGGCGAGCAGTACTTC. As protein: CASSRKPGQGGEQYF.

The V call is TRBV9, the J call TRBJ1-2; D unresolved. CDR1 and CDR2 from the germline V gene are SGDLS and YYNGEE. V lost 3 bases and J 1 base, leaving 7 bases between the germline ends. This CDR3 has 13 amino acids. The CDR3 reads CASSAAYNYGYTF. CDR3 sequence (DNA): TGTGCCAGCAGCGCTGCCTATAACTATGGCTACACCTTC.

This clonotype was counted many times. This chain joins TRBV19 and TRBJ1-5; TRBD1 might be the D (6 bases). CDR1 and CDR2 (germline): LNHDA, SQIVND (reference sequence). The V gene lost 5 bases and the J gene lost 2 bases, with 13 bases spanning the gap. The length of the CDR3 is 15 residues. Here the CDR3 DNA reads TGTGCCAGTAGTTCGTATAGGGGGGGCAATCAGCCCCAGCATTTT. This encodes CASSSYRGGNQPQHF.

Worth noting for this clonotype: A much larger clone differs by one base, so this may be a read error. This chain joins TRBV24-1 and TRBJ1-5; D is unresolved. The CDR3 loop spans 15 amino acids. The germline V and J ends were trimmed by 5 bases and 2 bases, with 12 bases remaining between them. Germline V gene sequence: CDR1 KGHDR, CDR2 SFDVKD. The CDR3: CATSGRGFGNQPQHF. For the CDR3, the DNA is TGTGCCACCAGTGGTCGCGGGTTTGGCAATCAGCCCCAGCATTTT.

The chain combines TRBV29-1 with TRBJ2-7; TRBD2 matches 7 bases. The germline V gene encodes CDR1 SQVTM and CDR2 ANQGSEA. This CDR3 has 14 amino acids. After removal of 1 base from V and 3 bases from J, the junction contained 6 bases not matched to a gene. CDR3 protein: CSVEGQGGNYEQYF. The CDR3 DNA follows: TGCAGCGTTGAAGGGCAGGGAGGGAACTACGAGCAGTACTTC.

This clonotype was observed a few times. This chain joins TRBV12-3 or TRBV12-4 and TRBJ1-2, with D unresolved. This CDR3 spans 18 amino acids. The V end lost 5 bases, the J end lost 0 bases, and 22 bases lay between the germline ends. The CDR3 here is CASSQTPDHLLANYGYTF. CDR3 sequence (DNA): TGTGCCAGCAGTCAGACACCGGACCACCTATTAGCTAACTATGGCTACACCTTC.

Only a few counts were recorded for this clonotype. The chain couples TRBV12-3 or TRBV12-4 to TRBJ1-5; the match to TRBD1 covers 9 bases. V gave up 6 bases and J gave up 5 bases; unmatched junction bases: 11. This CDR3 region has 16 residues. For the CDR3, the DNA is TGTGCCAGCAGAGGTCAACAGGGGGCCGGGGATCAGCCCCAGCATTTT. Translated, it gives CASRGQQGAGDQPQHF.

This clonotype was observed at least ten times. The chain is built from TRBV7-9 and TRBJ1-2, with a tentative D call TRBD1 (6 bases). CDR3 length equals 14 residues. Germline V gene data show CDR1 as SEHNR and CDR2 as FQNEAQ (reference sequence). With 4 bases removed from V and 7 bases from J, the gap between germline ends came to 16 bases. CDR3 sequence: CASSSTPGAAGYTF. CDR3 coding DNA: TGTGCCAGCAGCTCCACCCCAGGGGCCGCTGGCTACACCTTC.

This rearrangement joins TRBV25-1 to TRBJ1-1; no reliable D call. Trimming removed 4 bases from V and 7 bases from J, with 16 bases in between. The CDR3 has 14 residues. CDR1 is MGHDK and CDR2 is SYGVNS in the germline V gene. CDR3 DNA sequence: TGTGCCAGCAGTGCTAGACCATCCTTAGGTGAAGCTTTCTTT. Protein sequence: CASSARPSLGEAFF.